This T cell receptor beta chain comes out of a study of blood T cell repertoires in COVID-19 (TCRdb year 2020). General notes on the study: The collaborator samples originated in the United States, Italy and Spain and spanned the acute and convalescent phases of COVID-19. The prospective study material was composed of cDNA or gDNA derived from T cells, B-cell-depleted T cells, or PBMCs. The repertoires were released in a freely available public database intended as a resource for research on the immune response to SARS-CoV-2. Where available, HLA class I and class II types were taken from metadata supplied by the sample provider and were not determined by assay-based typing. The samples were drawn from the first 160 participants of the ongoing ImmuneRACE study and from about 1,200 subjects provided by 6 global collaborators. The dataset comprised deeply sampled blood TCRbeta repertoires from subjects exposed to, actively infected with, or recovered from COVID-19. The sample metadata nearly always contained a de-identified subject ID, COVID-19 status, age in years and sex.

This clone is a singleton in its sample. No antigen is known for it. Base qualities are not at hand, and no much larger clone is one base apart. What the work shows at the level of the full study, not this receptor alone: How much clinical and demographic metadata was included differed by source and by participant, and the metadata was provided uncurated.

TCRbeta CDR3 regions were amplified from genomic DNA using the immunoSEQ Assay, a bias-controlled multiplex PCR. As for the original processing: Within the assay, amplification of reference gene primers was used to estimate how many nucleated cells each sample contained. To quantify the absolute abundance of each unique TCRbeta CDR3 rearrangement, sequence reads were collapsed and filtered. For each sample, productive Simpson clonality was calculated as the square root of Simpson's diversity index over productive rearrangements. Sourced from immuneACCESS, this table was stored by TCRdb with only in-frame sequences that have V and J called. A share of the clones is absent; for the studies checked, an unresolved V gene accounts for under half, and the remainder has no known explanation. D and trimming come from the DNA, and the V and J calls and clone size come from that table. The sample table lists roughly 400,000 clones, roughly 89% of them with a count of one. The ten largest make up about 1.7% of the sample.

Participants in the prospective study were aged roughly 18 to 100 years, lived in 24 United States geographic areas, and enrolled through a virtual design. To assign participants to cohorts, the prospective study relied on clinical history that participants themselves reported in a screening survey and a study questionnaire. Recovered participants in ImmuneRACE Cohort 3 were defined by two consecutive negative NP/OP PCR tests, clearance by a healthcare professional, or resolution of symptoms. Mobile phlebotomists in the prospective study collected whole blood, serum and a nasopharyngeal or oropharyngeal swab from every participant. Over a roughly two-month period, participants in the prospective study had the option of providing additional blood draws and questionnaires. Prospective study blood samples were shipped either frozen or at room temperature before DNA extraction. The V end loses 4 bases and the J end loses 5 bases, and a stretch of 13 bases separates them. Sequences SGHRS (CDR1) and YFSETQ (CDR2) are obtained from the germline V gene. From cysteine to phenylalanine, the CDR3 is 14 amino acids long. Only CDR3 DNA remains: 42 bases, in frame from the first base.

Sequencing was performed on PBMCs or T cells enriched from blood (not recorded which). The clonotype was recovered from a woman aged 30 to 39 who had recovered from COVID-19. The rearranged chain carries TRBV5-1 and TRBJ2-1, and TRBD1 may be the D gene, going by 5 matching bases. The nucleotides read TGCGCCAGCAGCCCCGGCTGGGGCAACAATGAGCAGTTCTTC. Translation gives CASSPGWGNNEQFF.